The 29 T cell receptor beta chains given below trace back to one sample, sequenced in a study of T cells in Graves' hyperthyroidism and ophthalmopathy. Researchers amplified the TCR beta CDR3 regions from RNA transcripts. Using the HTBI primer set, a first-round RT-PCR was run on the TCR CDR3. TCRdb reanalysed the multiplex PCR reads using MiXCR and keeps one entry per CDR3 protein. The table records roughly 420,000 distinct CDR3 sequences, approximately 13% of them present only once. The sequencing sample was made of blood. The receptors come from a woman younger than 30 with Graves' hyperthyroidism.

V usage is TRBV10-3 and J usage is TRBJ1-2; no firm D call. The CDR3 is made up of 14 amino acids. CDR1 ENHRY and CDR2 SYGVKD come from the germline V gene. Trimming shortened V by 3 bases and J by 2 bases, and 10 bases separated the two germline ends. The CDR3 region has the DNA TGTGCCATCAGTGACTCTGACACCAACTATGGCTACACCTTC. It translates to CAISDSDTNYGYTF.

This clonotype was seen a handful of times. A much larger clonotype is one base distant, so this may be a read error. The chain joins TRBV7-2 to TRBJ2-7; 9 bases agree with TRBD2. CDR1 and CDR2 (germline): SGHTA, FQGNSA. V lost 5 bases to trimming and J lost 7 bases; unmatched junction nucleotides: 15. This CDR3 spans 16 amino acids. The DNA of the CDR3 is TGTGCCAGCAGCCAGCTCGGAGGCGGGAGGGCCGGTGAGCAGTACTTC. Its protein product is CASSQLGGGRAGEQYF.

This clonotype was picked up many times. The V gene is TRBV13, the J gene TRBJ1-1; possible D gene TRBD1, 6 bases. Germline CDR1 and CDR2: PRHDT and FYEKMQ (reference sequence). Trimming took 2 bases from V and 4 from J, leaving 14 bases between them. CDR3 length equals 15 residues. Here the CDR3 reads CASSLPGEASTEAFF. CDR3 sequence (DNA): TGTGCCAGCAGCTTACCAGGGGAGGCGAGCACTGAAGCTTTCTTT.

This clonotype was seen at least ten times. The V call is TRBV30, the J call TRBJ1-1; D unclear. The CDR3 length is 10 residues. Per the germline V gene, CDR1 is GTSNPN and CDR2 is SVGIG (reference sequence). V lost 1 base and J lost 7, with 4 bases in between. The CDR3 nucleotides are TGTGCCTGGAGTGGGCTTGAAGCTTTCTTT. This gives the protein CAWSGLEAFF.

This clonotype turned up a few times. The chain links TRBV20-1 to TRBJ2-3; 7 bases line up with TRBD2. The CDR3 is 15 residues long. Germline trimming cut 6 bases from V and 0 bases from J; bases unmatched to any gene: 9. Germline V gene data show CDR1 as DFQATT and CDR2 as SNEGSKA (reference sequence). This CDR3 reads CSALGSSGSTDTQYF. For the CDR3, the DNA is TGCAGTGCCCTAGGGTCTAGCGGCAGCACAGATACGCAGTATTTT.

In this sample, this clonotype turned up a few times. The CDR3 region is CSASDSAQPQHF. CDR3 in DNA: TGCAGTGCTTCGGACTCGGCTCAGCCCCAGCATTTT. This rearrangement joins TRBV20-1 to TRBJ1-5; D gene uncertain. Germline V gene sequence: CDR1 DFQATT, CDR2 SNEGSKA (reference sequence). The V end lost 5 bases, the J end lost 6 bases, and 11 bases lay between the germline ends. This CDR3 region has 12 residues.

There are many counts of this clonotype. V gene TRBV18 combines with J gene TRBJ2-7; TRBD1 is a possible D gene (6 bases). V was clipped by 1 base and J by 5 bases, with 15 bases between them. CDR3 size: 15 residues. Germline assignment: CDR1 KGHSH and CDR2 LQKENI. CDR3 protein: CASSPRKQGGNEQYF. The CDR3 DNA follows: TGTGCCAGCTCACCACGGAAACAGGGTGGGAACGAGCAGTACTTC.

This clonotype was recorded a few times. Being one base from a much bigger clone, this may be a read error. This chain's CDR3 is CVSSPLDRVEQYF. CDR3 DNA sequence: TGTGTCAGCAGTCCCCTAGACAGGGTCGAGCAGTACTTC. This chain uses TRBV28 with TRBJ2-7; 7 bases agree with TRBD1. The CDR3 runs 13 residues. The V gene's germline CDR1 is MDHEN and CDR2 SYDVKM.

This clonotype was detected many times. The CDR3 nucleotides are TGTGCCAGCAGCTGGGGACAGGCGGTCAATGAGCAGTTCTTC. The encoded protein is CASSWGQAVNEQFF. The gene calls are TRBV3-1 and TRBJ2-1, with 8 bases identical to TRBD1. V shed 5 bases, J shed 6 bases, and the junction held 6 bases outside the gene matches. The CDR3 is made up of 14 amino acids. Germline CDR1 LGHDT, CDR2 YNNKEL (reference sequence).

This clonotype was counted ten times or more. The J gene is TRBJ2-7, the V gene TRBV6-5, with 15 positions matching TRBD2. This CDR3 is 17 amino acids long. The ends lost 0 bases at V and 3 bases at J; junction bases unmatched: 3. CDR1 MNHEY and CDR2 SVGAGI come from the germline V gene. The CDR3 loop reads CASSYSGGLAGGYEQYF. CDR3 nucleotide sequence: TGTGCCAGCAGTTACTCAGGGGGACTAGCGGGAGGCTACGAGCAGTACTTC.

There are many counts of this clonotype. V is TRBV28 and J is TRBJ2-5; D gene ambiguous. Trimming removed 3 bases at V and 2 bases at J, with 22 bases between. The CDR3 has 18 amino acids. The V gene's germline CDR1 is MDHEN and CDR2 SYDVKM. The CDR3 is CASSLYSRIGPSQETQYF. CDR3 sequence (DNA): TGTGCCAGCAGTTTGTATTCGCGAATCGGGCCCTCTCAAGAGACCCAGTACTTC. Complete variable domain (other parts from reference TRBV28 and TRBJ2-5): DVKVTQSSRYLVKRTGEKVFLECVQDMDHENMFWYRQDPGLGLRLIYFSYDVKMKEKGDIPEGYSVSREKKERFSLILESASTNQTSMYLCASSLYSRIGPSQETQYFGPGTRLLVL.

Ten or more counts support this clonotype. This chain connects TRBV20-1 to TRBJ1-1; a possible D gene is TRBD1 (5 bases). This CDR3 contains 16 residues. Germline V gene lookup returns CDR1 DFQATT and CDR2 SNEGSKA (reference sequence). The germline V and J ends were trimmed by 3 bases and 6 bases, with 23 bases remaining between them. The DNA of the CDR3 is TGCAGTGCTAGGAGTTCGGGGCGGGGGGGTATGGCTGAAGCTTTCTTT. This codes for CSARSSGRGGMAEAFF.

This clonotype appeared a few times. This chain connects TRBV20-1 to TRBJ1-1, with a tentative D call TRBD1 (6 bases). The CDR3 is made up of 11 amino acids. Germline-derived CDR1 and CDR2 are DFQATT and SNEGSKA (reference sequence). Here the CDR3 DNA reads TGCTCTTACAGGGCGAACACTGAAGCTTTCTTT. Protein sequence: CSYRANTEAFF.

This clonotype was counted at least ten times. The chain employs TRBV5-6 and TRBJ2-3; 7 nucleotides line up with TRBD2. The CDR3 has 16 residues. V was clipped by 3 bases and J by 6 bases; unmatched bases: 13. Germline CDR1 is SGHDT and CDR2 is YYEEEE. The CDR3 sequence is CASSSTPSGISDTQYF. The CDR3 coding sequence is TGTGCCAGCAGCTCAACGCCCAGCGGGATATCGGATACGCAGTATTTT.

The genes are TRBV5-1 and TRBJ2-2; D call uncertain. V gave up 4 bases and J gave up 3 bases, with 16 bases separating them. CDR1 is SGHRS, CDR2 YFSETQ, per germline. The CDR3 contains 16 residues. The CDR3 spells CASSPTLIGDTGELFF. CDR3 nucleotides: TGCGCCAGCAGCCCAACCCTGATTGGGGACACCGGGGAGCTGTTTTTT.

This chain uses TRBV2 with TRBJ2-1; D is possibly TRBD1 or TRBD2 (5 bases each). The germline V gene has CDR1 SNHLY and CDR2 FYNNEI. The CDR3 consists of 15 residues. V was shortened by 1 base and J by 7 bases, with 14 bases between the two germline ends. The CDR3 DNA reads TGTGCCAGCAGTGAAGTCCCCCTAGCAGGGAATGAGCAGTTCTTC. It translates to CASSEVPLAGNEQFF.

This chain links TRBV3-1 with TRBJ1-1; maybe TRBD1 (5 bases). The CDR3 is 13 amino acids. CDR1 is LGHDT, CDR2 YNNKEL, per germline (reference sequence). The ends were cut back, 1 base at V and 11 bases at J, with 14 bases in the middle. For the CDR3, the DNA is TGTGCCAGCAGCCAAGGGTCAGGGAGAGCGGCTTTCTTT. It yields the protein CASSQGSGRAAFF. The variable domain in full, with the rest retrieved from reference TRBV3-1 and TRBJ1-1, is DTAVSQTPKYLVTQMGNDKSIKCEQNLGHDTMYWYKQDSKKFLKIMFSYNNKELIINETVPNRFSPKSPDKAHLNLHINSLELGDSAVYFCASSQGSGRAAFFGQGTRLTVV.

V and J are TRBV6-1 and TRBJ1-1; D perhaps matches TRBD1 (5 bases). The CDR3 covers 12 residues. From germline, CDR1 is MNHNS and CDR2 SASEGT. The V end was cut by 10 bases, the J end by 2 bases, with 11 bases between. CDR3 bases: TGTGCCATCGGGGGGGGAAACACTGAAGCTTTCTTT. It is translated as CAIGGGNTEAFF.

This clonotype was counted many times. V gene TRBV29-1 combines with J gene TRBJ2-1; weak D call: TRBD2 (7 bases). This CDR3 has 18 residues. V lost 4 bases and J lost 0, with 22 bases in between. Germline values: CDR1 SQVTM, CDR2 ANQGSEA. The CDR3 here is CSVVPAGASGDSYNEQFF. The DNA of the CDR3 is TGCAGCGTTGTACCGGCAGGGGCTAGCGGTGACTCCTACAATGAGCAGTTCTTC.

This clonotype was seen only a few times. The chain carries TRBV5-8 and TRBJ2-2, with TRBD1 matching over 12 bases. CDR1 is SGHTS, CDR2 YDEGEE, per germline. V lost 4 bases to trimming and J lost 4 bases; unmatched junction nucleotides: 11. This CDR3 spans 18 amino acids. The CDR3 DNA is TGTGCCAGCAGCCCTGGGACAGGGGGCCTGAAGGGCACCGGGGAGCTGTTTTTT. Protein sequence: CASSPGTGGLKGTGELFF. The full variable domain, its missing parts supplied by reference TRBV5-8 and TRBJ2-2, is EAGVTQSPTHLIKTRGQQATLRCSPISGHTSVYWYQQALGLGLQFLLWYDEGEERNRGNFPPRFSGRQFPNYSSELNVNALELEDSALYLCASSPGTGGLKGTGELFFGEGSRLTVL.

The chain has TRBV5-1 and TRBJ1-5; possible D gene TRBD1, 6 bases. Germline values: CDR1 SGHRS, CDR2 YFSETQ. The length of the CDR3 is 14 residues. V was trimmed by 0 bases and J by 9 bases, leaving 13 bases between them. DNA of the CDR3: TGCGCCAGCAGCTTGGATCTCGGGGGCCGGCCCCAGCATTTT. Its translation is CASSLDLGGRPQHF.

This clonotype was counted many times. The chain carries TRBV7-9 and TRBJ2-3; D gene uncertain. CDR3 length: 13 residues. Germline lookup yields CDR1 SEHNR and CDR2 FQNEAQ (reference sequence). Between the trimmed V and J ends, which lost 2 bases and 4 bases, there was a span of 7 bases. DNA for the CDR3: TGTGCCAGCAGCTTAAGAGAGGCAGATACGCAGTATTTT. Translation gives CASSLREADTQYF. The whole variable domain, remainder taken from reference TRBV7-9 and TRBJ2-3, is DTGVSQNPRHKITKRGQNVTFRCDPISEHNRLYWYRQTLGQGPEFLTYFQNEAQLEKSRLLSDRFSAERPKGSFSTLEIQRTEQGDSAMYLCASSLREADTQYFGPGTRLTVL.

The chain joins TRBV4-1 to TRBJ2-7, with 11 bases lining up with TRBD2. The CDR3 contains 17 residues. Germline CDR1 is MGHRA and CDR2 is YSYEKL. The V gene end was trimmed by 0 bases and the J gene end by 4 bases; junction bases not matched to a gene: 8. The CDR3 protein is CASSQDLTSGGWYEQYF. CDR3 bases: TGCGCCAGCAGCCAAGACCTAACTAGCGGGGGATGGTACGAGCAGTACTTC.

On this clonotype itself: Since a much larger clone is just one base distant, this may be a read error. The V and J genes are TRBV7-8 and TRBJ1-4; no firm D call. Germline CDR1 and CDR2: SGHVS and FQNEAQ. The CDR3 is 15 residues long. This CDR3 reads CAGSLTGTTNEKLFF. CDR3 in DNA: TGTGCCGGCAGCTTAACGGGGACAACTAATGAAAAACTGTTTTTT.

The CDR3 loop is CASSTQDREAYGYTF. In nucleotides, the CDR3 is TGTGCCAGCAGTACCCAGGACAGGGAGGCCTATGGCTACACCTTC. The J gene is TRBJ1-2, the V gene TRBV27; TRBD1 aligns across 8 bases. Germline values: CDR1 MNHEY, CDR2 SMNVEV (reference sequence). V was clipped by 5 bases and J by 4 bases; unmatched bases: 9. The CDR3 sequence is 15 residues long.

The chain employs TRBV5-5 and TRBJ1-1, with TRBD1 identical over 9 bases. From germline, CDR1 is SGHKS and CDR2 YYEKEE (reference sequence). V lost 4 bases, J lost 6 bases, and 4 bases stayed unmatched. The CDR3 consists of 13 residues. CDR3: CASSDWDRAEAFF. The CDR3 DNA reads as TGTGCCAGCAGCGACTGGGACAGGGCTGAAGCTTTCTTT.

This clonotype was detected ten times or more. The V and J genes are TRBV29-1 and TRBJ1-2; D remains ambiguous. Deletions cut 3 bases from V and 4 bases from J, with 12 bases between. Looked up from germline, CDR1 is SQVTM and CDR2 is ANQGSEA. The CDR3 is 13 residues long. In DNA, the CDR3 is TGCAGCGTTGACTCCAAGGCCGGCTATGGCTACACCTTC. Translating gives CSVDSKAGYGYTF.

The rearrangement links TRBV19 to TRBJ2-1; D unresolved. CDR3 length equals 12 residues. Trimming removed 4 bases at V and 5 bases at J, with 6 bases between. Germline CDR1 LNHDA, CDR2 SQIVND (reference sequence). CDR3 bases: TGTGCCAGTAGTACCTGGGACAATGAGCAGTTCTTC. Translation: CASSTWDNEQFF.

This clonotype was observed many times. V and J are TRBV12-3 or TRBV12-4 and TRBJ1-1, with 8 bases that match TRBD1. This CDR3 contains 14 residues. V was pared by 1 base and J by 11 bases, with 9 bases of the junction left unmatched. Here the CDR3 DNA reads TGTGCCAGCAGTTTAGGCGACAGGGGACTCAGGGCTTTCTTT. Its protein is CASSLGDRGLRAFF.